This is a list of T cell receptor beta chains from one sample in a study of neurological immune-mediated disorders. MiXCR, run by TCRdb on the 5' RACE reads, gives a single entry per CDR3 protein. The top ten hold about 20% of the sample, which has 40,000 to 55,000 distinct CDR3 sequences, about a tenth seen once. The sample was PBMCs. The receptors were sampled from a woman between 35 and 50 years old with HTLV-1-associated myelopathy (HAM/TSP). CDR3s include the opening cysteine and the closing phenylalanine or tryptophan. A D gene is named only where the DNA matches it firmly. For some rows the clone size is stated as once, few or many, or as a class when expanded; others skip it.

j_gene	abundance	v_gene	len	d_gene	CDR3nt	CDR3aa
TRBJ1-1	many	TRBV12-3/TRBV12-4	13	.	TGTGCCAGCAGTCTCCGACGGGACACTGAAGCTTTCTTT	CASSLRRDTEAFF
TRBJ2-1	many	TRBV12-3/TRBV12-4	12	.	TGTGCCAGCAGTGGGGACTTGGTGGAGCAGTTCTTC	CASSGDLVEQFF
TRBJ1-1	many	TRBV20-1	12	TRBD1	TGCAGTGCCCCCCAGGGGGACACTGAAGCTTTCTTT	CSAPQGDTEAFF
TRBJ1-4	many	TRBV12-5	15	TRBD1	TGTGCTAGTGGTTTGGGACAGGGTTCTAATGAAAAACTGTTTTTT	CASGLGQGSNEKLFF
TRBJ2-7	many	TRBV2	15	TRBD1	TGTGCCAGCAGCACCACAGGGGGCGGATACTACGAGCAGTACTTC	CASSTTGGGYYEQYF
TRBJ2-3	many	TRBV5-1	15	.	TGCGCCAGCAGCTTGGGCGTTCAAAGCACAGATACGCAGTATTTT	CASSLGVQSTDTQYF
TRBJ2-1	few	TRBV20-1	14	TRBD1	TGCAGTGCCAGCGCAGGGGGAACCTACAATGAGCAGTTCTTC	CSASAGGTYNEQFF
TRBJ1-2	many	TRBV4-1	17	TRBD1	TGCGCCAGCAGCCAGTTACCCGGGACAGCGAGAAACTATGGCTACACCTTC	CASSQLPGTARNYGYTF
TRBJ2-1	many	TRBV9	15	TRBD2	TGTGCCAGCAGCGAAGCGGGGGGCCACTACAATGAGCAGTTCTTC	CASSEAGGHYNEQFF
TRBJ2-3	many	TRBV18	17	.	TGTGCCAGCTCACCACCTATACGGGGGTCGGGCACAGATACGCAGTATTTT	CASSPPIRGSGTDTQYF
TRBJ1-5	many	TRBV3-1	14	.	TGTGCCAGCAGCCAAAGGTCAGCTAATCAGCCCCAGCATTTT	CASSQRSANQPQHF
TRBJ2-3	many	TRBV13	15	.	TGTGCCAGCAGCCTACAGGGAATCAACACAGATACGCAGTATTTT	CASSLQGINTDTQYF
TRBJ1-2	few	TRBV6-1	14	TRBD1	TGTGCCAGCAGAACAGGGGGGTCGGACTATGGCTACACCTTC	CASRTGGSDYGYTF
TRBJ2-1	many	TRBV7-3	15	TRBD2	TGTGCCAGCAGCCCACAGTCTAGCGGTATCAATGAGCAGTTCTTC	CASSPQSSGINEQFF
TRBJ2-4	many	TRBV2	19	.	TGTGCCAGCAGTGGATTTAAATGGGAGGGGGGACTAGCCAAAAACATTCAGTACTTC	CASSGFKWEGGLAKNIQYF
TRBJ2-3	many	TRBV12-5	17	TRBD1	TGTGCTAGTGGTTTGTTTCCCGGGACAGGGCGCACAGATACGCAGTATTTT	CASGLFPGTGRTDTQYF
TRBJ1-1	many	TRBV3-1	11	.	TGTGCCAGCAGCCCCGGGACAGAAGCTTTCTTT	CASSPGTEAFF
TRBJ2-3	many	TRBV20-1	16	.	TGCAGTGTCGGAAGTCCAGACAGGCTTAGCACAGATACGCAGTATTTT	CSVGSPDRLSTDTQYF
TRBJ1-1	many	TRBV20-1	14	.	TGCAGTGCGAGGAAGGACAGTGTGGACACTGAAGCTTTCTTT	CSARKDSVDTEAFF
TRBJ1-1	many	TRBV5-1	14	TRBD1	TGCGCCAGCAGCTGGACAGGAGGTTACACTGAAGCTTTCTTT	CASSWTGGYTEAFF
TRBJ2-7	many	TRBV20-1	13	.	TGCAGTGCCAGGGCGTCGCAGGGTTCCGAGCAGTACTTC	CSARASQGSEQYF
TRBJ2-7	many	TRBV6-2/TRBV6-3	16	.	TGTGCCAGCAGTTACTCTCGCAGGAGGACCTCCTACGAGCAGTACTTC	CASSYSRRRTSYEQYF
TRBJ1-2	many	TRBV7-2	13	TRBD1	TGTGCCAGCAGGCGCAGGGGGTCTTCTGGCTACACCTTC	CASRRRGSSGYTF
TRBJ1-1	.	TRBV5-1	14	.	TGCGCCAGCAGCTTGGGGCAGGCGAACACTGAAGCTTTCTTT	CASSLGQANTEAFF
TRBJ2-1	many	TRBV6-2/TRBV6-3	16	.	TGTGCCAGCAGGTCCCTACTCGATTCTTTGTTCCATGAGCAGTTCTTC	CASRSLLDSLFHEQFF
TRBJ2-3	many	TRBV5-1	13	.	TGCGCCAGCATGGAGCAGGACGCAGATACGCAGTATTTT	CASMEQDADTQYF
TRBJ2-3	many	TRBV9	15	TRBD2	TGTGCCAGCAGCGTAGGCGGGGGGTACGAGGATACGCAGTATTTT	CASSVGGGYEDTQYF
TRBJ2-5	many	TRBV7-2	15	.	TGTGCCAGCAGCTTAAGGTTGGCAGGGAAAGAGACCCAGTACTTC	CASSLRLAGKETQYF
TRBJ2-5	.	TRBV15	11	.	TGTGCCACCAGCAAACTGGAGACCCAGTACTTC	CATSKLETQYF
TRBJ1-2	.	TRBV10-2	12	.	TGCGCCAGCAGTGAGTTCAGCTATGGCTACACCTTC	CASSEFSYGYTF
TRBJ2-3	many	TRBV5-5	16	TRBD1	TGTGCCAGCAGGGAATCCGGGACAGGGTTGACAGATACGCAGTATTTT	CASRESGTGLTDTQYF
TRBJ1-4	many	TRBV12-3/TRBV12-4	14	.	TGTGCCAGCAACGCGCCGGGGGCTAATGAAAAACTGTTTTTT	CASNAPGANEKLFF
TRBJ2-3	many	TRBV5-1	15	.	TGCGCCAGCAGCTTGGTAGCGCCGGGTACAGATACGCAGTATTTT	CASSLVAPGTDTQYF
TRBJ2-2	many	TRBV6-5	17	TRBD1	TGTGCCAGCAGTTACAGCTTCCGGGACAGTAACACCGGGGAGCTGTTTTTT	CASSYSFRDSNTGELFF
TRBJ2-3	.	TRBV29-1	14	.	TGCAGCGTAGCTGCGGCAGTGGGCACAGATACGCAGTATTTT	CSVAAAVGTDTQYF
TRBJ2-6	many	TRBV5-6	14	.	TGTGCCAGCAGACCAGTATCTGGGGCCAACGTCCTGACTTTC	CASRPVSGANVLTF
TRBJ2-2	many	TRBV9	18	TRBD1	TGTGCCAGCAGCGCAGAGGGACAGGGGACCCCGGGCACCGGGGAGCTGTTTTTT	CASSAEGQGTPGTGELFF
TRBJ2-2	many	TRBV20-1	11	.	TGCAGTGCTGCCAACACCGGGGAGCTGTTTTTT	CSAANTGELFF
TRBJ2-3	many	TRBV30	14	.	TGTGCCTGGAGTGAGAACAGGCCGACAGATACGCAGTATTTT	CAWSENRPTDTQYF
TRBJ2-4	many	TRBV3-1	14	.	TGTGCCAGCAGCCAGGGGGGGACAGGAGGGATTCAGTACTTC	CASSQGGTGGIQYF
TRBJ2-2	many	TRBV6-5	16	TRBD2	TGTGCCAGCAGTTATCCGCGGGGGAAGAACACCGGGGAGCTGTTTTTT	CASSYPRGKNTGELFF
TRBJ2-7	many	TRBV5-1	14	TRBD1	TGTGCCAGCAGCCCCGGGACAGGGGGGTACGAGCAGTACTTC	CASSPGTGGYEQYF
TRBJ1-1	many	TRBV20-1	13	TRBD1	TGCAGTGCAGCGAGGGGGCAGAACACTGAAGCTTTCTTT	CSAARGQNTEAFF
TRBJ2-1	many	TRBV7-8	14	TRBD2	TGTGCCAGCAGCCCCCGACTAGCGGGAAATGAGCAGTTCTTC	CASSPRLAGNEQFF
TRBJ2-7	few	TRBV11-2	12	.	TGTGCCAGCAGCTTAAGGGGGAACGAGCAGTACTTC	CASSLRGNEQYF
TRBJ2-7	many	TRBV14	14	TRBD1	TGTGCCAGCAGCCTAGGACAGGGAATCTACGAGCAGTACTTC	CASSLGQGIYEQYF
TRBJ2-2	many	TRBV29-1	13	.	TGCAGCGTTGGATCCAGGGATACCGGGGAGCTGTTTTTT	CSVGSRDTGELFF
TRBJ1-5	many	TRBV2	11	.	TGTGCCAGCACCCAGGTTGGGCCCCAGCATTTT	CASTQVGPQHF
TRBJ2-3	many	TRBV5-1	14	.	TGCGCCAGCAGCTTGGGGGGGGCCCTGGATACGCAGTATTTT	CASSLGGALDTQYF
TRBJ1-1	.	TRBV11-2	16	TRBD1	TGTGCCAGCAGCTCCATTTTGACAGGGGGTCTCACTGAAGCTTTCTTT	CASSSILTGGLTEAFF
TRBJ2-5	many	TRBV29-1	12	.	TGCAGCGTTGTTGCCGAGCAAGAGACCCAGTACTTC	CSVVAEQETQYF
TRBJ1-2	few	TRBV2	13	.	TGTGCCAGCAGTGAAGGAGGGAGTGATGGCTACACCTTC	CASSEGGSDGYTF
TRBJ2-5	.	TRBV25-1	17	TRBD1	TGTGCCAGCAGTGATCCCGGGACAGGGGGGCGGCGAGAGACCCAGTACTTC	CASSDPGTGGRRETQYF
TRBJ1-6	few	TRBV2	15	.	TGTGCCAGCAGGGGGGGACTGAAGCATAATTCACCCCTCCACTTT	CASRGGLKHNSPLHF
TRBJ2-1	many	TRBV7-2	13	.	TGTGCCAGCAGCCGGTCCAGAAACAATGAGCAGTTCTTC	CASSRSRNNEQFF
TRBJ2-5	many	TRBV4-3	16	TRBD1	TGCGCCAGCAGCCAAGATCATACAGGGGGCTGGGAGACCCAGTACTTC	CASSQDHTGGWETQYF
TRBJ2-2	many	TRBV19	17	.	TGTGCCAGTAGTATATACCAGGGGGGCGCGAACACCGGGGAGCTGTTTTTT	CASSIYQGGANTGELFF
TRBJ2-1	.	TRBV20-1	16	.	TGCAGTGCTGCCGGGACAGGGACTAGCTCCTACAATGAGCAGTTCTTC	CSAAGTGTSSYNEQFF